These 26 T cell receptor beta chains were all obtained from the same sample, sequenced in a study of blood T cells in healthy people across ages. A J-beta primer mix and a sample-barcoded 5' primer were used in a second PCR of about 6 to 12 cycles. From the 5' RACE reads, TCRdb called clonotypes with MiXCR, one entry per CDR3 protein. The sample lists about 1,000,000 distinct CDR3 sequences; 35% to 55% were seen once. The specimen sequenced was blood. These receptors were taken from a woman between 55 and 75 years old in good health.

V gene TRBV20-1 combines with J gene TRBJ2-5, with 11 bases that match TRBD1. The J call may be faulty, since TRBJ2-7 better matches the DNA end. Germline V lookup: CDR1 DFQATT, CDR2 SNEGSKA (reference sequence). The CDR3 totals 15 residues. The CDR3 loop reads CSARVPGQGAYEQYF. The CDR3 nucleotides read TGCAGTGCTAGAGTTCCCGGACAGGGGGCGTACGAGCAGTACTTC.

The chain employs TRBV7-9 and TRBJ2-7; D ambiguous. V was pared by 5 bases and J by 6 bases, with 26 bases between. Germline lookup yields CDR1 SEHNR and CDR2 FQNEAQ (reference sequence). This CDR3 spans 17 amino acids. The CDR3, as DNA: TGTGCCAGCAGCCTCTTTAAGGGATCGACGACCCTTCTCGAGCAGTACTTC. Translated: CASSLFKGSTTLLEQYF.

V gene TRBV2 combines with J gene TRBJ2-5; 7 bases fit TRBD2. Germline loops: CDR1 SNHLY, CDR2 FYNNEI. V shed 3 bases, J shed 4 bases, and the junction held 5 bases outside the gene matches. This CDR3 spans 14 amino acids. The CDR3 DNA reads TGTGCCAGCAGTGATGGCGGGAGAGGAGAGACCCAGTACTTC. Its translation is CASSDGGRGETQYF.

The chain carries TRBV9 and TRBJ1-2; D is unclear. Germline assignment: CDR1 SGDLS and CDR2 YYNGEE. The CDR3 extends over 13 amino acids. Trimming removed 3 bases from V and 5 bases from J, with 11 bases in between. The CDR3 DNA sequence: TGTGCCAGCAGCGCTACTAAAGGGTATGGCTACACCTTC. Amino acid sequence: CASSATKGYGYTF. Based on the CDR3 plus reference TRBV9 and TRBJ1-2, the full variable domain is DSGVTQTPKHLITATGQRVTLRCSPRSGDLSVYWYQQSLDQGLQFLIQYYNGEERAKGNILERFSAQQFPDLHSELNLSSLELGDSALYFCASSATKGYGYTFGSGTRLTVV.

This clonotype is a singleton in its sample. The CDR3 sequence is CASSLIRGSSYEQYF. The DNA of the CDR3 is TGTGCCAGCAGCTTAATTCGGGGAAGCTCCTACGAGCAGTACTTC. The chain is built from TRBV7-9 and TRBJ2-7, with D possibly matching TRBD2 (5 bases). The ends were cut back, 2 bases at V and 0 bases at J, with 11 bases in the middle. CDR1 and CDR2 from the germline V gene are SEHNR and FQNEAQ (reference sequence). The CDR3 spans 15 residues.

This chain joins TRBV28 and TRBJ1-2; tentative D call: TRBD1 (5 bases). The CDR3 has 12 residues. Trimming pared 3 bases from V and 10 bases from J, leaving 12 bases between. CDR1 is MDHEN, CDR2 SYDVKM, per germline. CDR3 nucleotide sequence: TGTGCCAGCAGTTTGGCTCCGGGGGACTACACCTTC. Its protein product is CASSLAPGDYTF.

This CDR3 is CASSTPGTSVYNEQFF. CDR3 nucleotide sequence: TGTGCCAGCAGCACCCCCGGGACTAGCGTTTACAATGAGCAGTTCTTC. The genes are TRBV12-3 or TRBV12-4 and TRBJ2-1; 10 positions match TRBD2. Losses at the gene ends were 6 bases for V and 4 bases for J; bases not matched to a gene: 9. The CDR3 loop spans 16 amino acids.

The chain joins TRBV11-2 to TRBJ2-7; 8 bases agree with TRBD2. The germline gives CDR1 SGHAT, CDR2 FQNNGV. The CDR3 totals 15 residues. V dropped 1 base and J dropped 3; count of bases not matched to a gene: 5. The CDR3 DNA reads TGTGCCAGCAGCTTAGGGGTAGCGGGGATCTACGAGCAGTACTTC. As protein: CASSLGVAGIYEQYF.

This clonotype was counted only a few times. The chain carries TRBV27 and TRBJ2-1; no clear D gene. V was cut by 2 bases and J by 5 bases, with 7 bases left in between. This CDR3 contains 13 residues. Germline V gene sequence: CDR1 MNHEY, CDR2 SMNVEV (reference sequence). The CDR3 nucleotides read TGTGCCAGCAGTTTAAGTCCCCACAATGAGCAGTTCTTC. This translates into CASSLSPHNEQFF.

This chain connects TRBV11-2 to TRBJ2-1; 7 positions agree with TRBD2. The CDR3 sequence is 13 residues long. Unmatched junction bases numbered 9, after V lost 10 bases and J lost 6 bases. Germline CDR1 SGHAT, CDR2 FQNNGV. In nucleotides, the CDR3 is TGTGCCAACCAAGGACTAGTCGGCAATGAGCAGTTCTTC. Translation gives CANQGLVGNEQFF.

The chain joins TRBV7-2 to TRBJ2-3; D call uncertain. Per the germline V gene, CDR1 is SGHTA and CDR2 is FQGNSA. Trimming cost V 0 bases and J 3 bases, with 16 bases left between them. CDR3 length equals 17 residues. The CDR3 nucleotides read TGTGCCAGCAGCTTAGCCCTGACACGTGGGCTGACAGATACGCAGTATTTT. This sequence encodes CASSLALTRGLTDTQYF.

This rearrangement joins TRBV6-2 or TRBV6-3 to TRBJ1-2, with D perhaps matching TRBD1 (5 bases). The CDR3 loop spans 12 amino acids. Germline values: CDR1 MNHEY, CDR2 SVGEGT. Between the trimmed V and J ends, which lost 5 bases and 6 bases, there was a span of 10 bases. CDR3 coding DNA: TGTGCCAGCAGTGATACGACAGATGGCTACACCTTC. Translated, it gives CASSDTTDGYTF.

Concerning this clonotype: Relative to the germline gene, one junction end is altered; a read error may explain this. This chain links TRBV7-9 with TRBJ1-2; TRBD1 is a possible D gene (5 bases). In germline, CDR1 is SEHNR, CDR2 FQNEAQ (reference sequence). The CDR3 runs 15 residues. The DNA of the CDR3 is TGTGCCAGCAGCTCCCACCTCGGGACTTGGAATGGCTTCACCTTC. As protein: CASSSHLGTWNGFTF.

This clonotype was picked up one time. The chain recombines TRBV6-4 with TRBJ2-1; 9 positions agree with TRBD2. The CDR3 is 16 residues long. V gave up 4 bases and J gave up 6 bases; unmatched junction bases: 10. Germline V gene sequence: CDR1 MRHNA, CDR2 SNTAGT. CDR3 loop: CASSVGMAGGPNEQFF. In DNA, the CDR3 is TGTGCCAGCAGTGTGGGGATGGCGGGAGGGCCCAATGAGCAGTTCTTC.

A few counts support this clonotype. The chain links TRBV5-5 to TRBJ2-7; either TRBD1 or TRBD2 may fit D (6 bases each). V was pared by 4 bases and J by 0 bases, with 11 bases between. CDR3 length: 14 amino acids. The germline V gene has CDR1 SGHKS and CDR2 YYEKEE (reference sequence). The CDR3 DNA is TGTGCCAGCAGCGCGGGACACATCTCCTACGAGCAGTACTTC. Protein product: CASSAGHISYEQYF.

The chain carries TRBV29-1 and TRBJ2-6; 8 bases are shared with TRBD1. CDR1 and CDR2 from the germline V gene are SQVTM and ANQGSEA. The CDR3 length is 16 residues. V was clipped by 6 bases and J by 3 bases; unmatched bases: 10. The CDR3 sequence is CSVPGTGVFGANVLTF. CDR3 in DNA: TGCAGCGTCCCCGGGACAGGAGTCTTTGGGGCCAACGTCCTGACTTTC.

This sequence joins TRBV27 and TRBJ1-1; no reliable D call. Germline-derived CDR1 and CDR2 are MNHEY and SMNVEV (reference sequence). The CDR3 is 12 residues long. The germline V and J ends were trimmed by 3 bases and 6 bases, with 8 bases remaining between them. The CDR3 nucleotides read TGTGCCAGCAGTTTTTTGGGCGCTGAAGCTTTCTTT. Translating gives CASSFLGAEAFF.

In DNA form, the CDR3 reads TGTGCCAGCAGTTCCGGGAGCGGGAGGGCCAACAATGAGCAGTTCTTC. It yields the protein CASSSGSGRANNEQFF. V usage is TRBV6-5 and J usage is TRBJ2-1; TRBD2 matches at 10 bases. Trimming at V came to 4 bases and at J to 5 bases, leaving 8 bases not matched to a gene. The germline CDR1 and CDR2 sequences are MNHEY and SVGAGI. This CDR3 contains 16 residues.

The V and J genes are TRBV7-2 and TRBJ1-6; 7 bases are shared with TRBD1. The trim removed 3 bases at V and 7 bases at J, leaving 3 bases unmatched. Per the germline V gene, CDR1 is SGHTA and CDR2 is FQGNSA. The CDR3 is 14 residues long. CDR3 sequence (DNA): TGTGCCAGCAGCTTTCAGGGGGGGAATTCACCCCTCCACTTT. It specifies CASSFQGGNSPLHF.

For this clonotype: A junction boundary mismatches the germline segment, possibly from a read error. The chain joins TRBV2 to TRBJ2-7; D remains ambiguous. The CDR3 consists of 13 residues. Germline V gene data show CDR1 as SNHLY and CDR2 as FYNNEI. CDR3 bases: TGTGCCAGCAGCGAAGAATCTTGGGGCGAGCAGTACTTC. This encodes CASSEESWGEQYF.

V is TRBV20-1 and J is TRBJ1-1; 7 nucleotides match TRBD1. Germline V lookup: CDR1 DFQATT, CDR2 SNEGSKA (reference sequence). This CDR3 contains 12 residues. The trim removed 5 bases at V and 3 bases at J, leaving 3 bases unmatched. The CDR3, as DNA: TGCAGTGCTTCTACAGGGGACACTGAAGCTTTCTTT. Residues: CSASTGDTEAFF.

J is TRBJ2-2 and V is TRBV7-9, with 11 bases identical to TRBD2. The CDR3 runs 15 residues. The V and J ends lost 5 bases and 3 bases, in that order; junction bases with no gene match: 2. Germline-derived CDR1 and CDR2 are SEHNR and FQNEAQ (reference sequence). The CDR3 protein is CASSRLAGHTGELFF. As DNA, the CDR3 is TGTGCCAGCAGCCGACTAGCGGGGCACACCGGGGAGCTGTTTTTT. The whole variable domain, remainder taken from reference TRBV7-9 and TRBJ2-2, is DTGVSQNPRHKITKRGQNVTFRCDPISEHNRLYWYRQTLGQGPEFLTYFQNEAQLEKSRLLSDRFSAERPKGSFSTLEIQRTEQGDSAMYLCASSRLAGHTGELFFGEGSRLTVL.

The chain has TRBV28 and TRBJ2-7; a weak D match, TRBD1 (7 bases). Germline CDR1 is MDHEN and CDR2 is SYDVKM. Trimming removed 4 bases at V and 3 bases at J, with 13 bases between. This CDR3 has 14 residues. This chain's CDR3 is CASSYAGQFYEQYF. The CDR3 DNA is TGTGCCAGCAGTTATGCGGGACAGTTCTACGAGCAGTACTTC.

The chain links TRBV5-1 to TRBJ2-3; 7 positions match TRBD1. The V gene's germline CDR1 is SGHRS and CDR2 YFSETQ. The CDR3 consists of 16 residues. V lost 1 base to trimming and J lost 1 base; unmatched junction nucleotides: 6. The CDR3 loop reads CASSLPQGSGTDTQYF. In DNA, the CDR3 is TGCGCCAGCAGCTTGCCACAGGGGTCGGGCACAGATACGCAGTATTTT.

This clonotype was seen a few times. The V call is TRBV29-1, the J call TRBJ2-1; 10 bases are shared with TRBD2. CDR3 length: 14 residues. Germline V gene data show CDR1 as SQVTM and CDR2 as ANQGSEA. The V gene end was trimmed by 6 bases and the J gene end by 4 bases; junction bases not matched to a gene: 6. The CDR3 DNA follows: TGCAGCGTCATAGCGGGAGGTTTATACAATGAGCAGTTCTTC. It translates to CSVIAGGLYNEQFF.

The CDR3: CASRLHRGGTEAFF. The CDR3, as DNA: TGCGCCAGCAGACTGCACAGGGGCGGAACTGAAGCTTTCTTT. The chain uses TRBV5-1 and TRBJ1-1, with 7 bases fitting TRBD1. Germline V gene sequence: CDR1 SGHRS, CDR2 YFSETQ. V was pared by 5 bases and J by 5 bases, with 9 bases of the junction left unmatched. The CDR3 extends over 14 amino acids.